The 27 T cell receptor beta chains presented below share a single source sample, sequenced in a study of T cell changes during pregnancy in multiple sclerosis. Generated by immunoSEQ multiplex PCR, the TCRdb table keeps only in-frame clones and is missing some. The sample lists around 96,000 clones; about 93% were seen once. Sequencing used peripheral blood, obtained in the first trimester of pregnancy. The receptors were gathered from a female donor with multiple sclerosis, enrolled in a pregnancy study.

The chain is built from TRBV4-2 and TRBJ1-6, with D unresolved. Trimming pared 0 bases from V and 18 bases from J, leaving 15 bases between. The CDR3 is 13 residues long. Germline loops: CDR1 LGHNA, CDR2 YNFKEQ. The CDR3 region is CASSQERESFSHF. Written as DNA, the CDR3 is TGTGCCAGCAGCCAAGAGCGGGAGAGCTTTAGCCACTTT.

CDR3 region: CASSARLSAEHRYNEQFF. The CDR3 region has the DNA TGCGCCAGCAGCGCCCGACTTTCAGCGGAGCATCGCTACAATGAGCAGTTCTTC. This chain links TRBV5-1 with TRBJ2-1; possibly TRBD2 for D (5 bases). Germline lookup yields CDR1 SGHRS and CDR2 YFSETQ. V lost 4 bases and J 3 bases, leaving 23 bases between the germline ends. CDR3 length equals 18 residues.

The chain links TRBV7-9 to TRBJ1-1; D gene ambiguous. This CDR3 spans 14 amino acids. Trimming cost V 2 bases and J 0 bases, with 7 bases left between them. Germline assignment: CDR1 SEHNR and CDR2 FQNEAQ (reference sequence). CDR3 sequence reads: CASSLFVMNTEAFF. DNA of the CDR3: TGTGCCAGCAGCTTATTTGTTATGAACACTGAAGCTTTCTTT.

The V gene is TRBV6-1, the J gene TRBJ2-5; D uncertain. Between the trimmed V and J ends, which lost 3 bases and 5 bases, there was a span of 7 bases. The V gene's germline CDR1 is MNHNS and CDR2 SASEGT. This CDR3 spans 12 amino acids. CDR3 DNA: TGTGCCAGCAGTGATAGTAGCGAGACCCAGTACTTC. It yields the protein CASSDSSETQYF.

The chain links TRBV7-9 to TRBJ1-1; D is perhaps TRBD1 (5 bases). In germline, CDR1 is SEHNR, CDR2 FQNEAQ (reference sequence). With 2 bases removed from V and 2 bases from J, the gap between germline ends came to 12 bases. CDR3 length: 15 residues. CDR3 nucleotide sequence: TGTGCCAGCAGCTTATCAGCAAGGACAAACACTGAAGCTTTCTTT. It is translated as CASSLSARTNTEAFF.

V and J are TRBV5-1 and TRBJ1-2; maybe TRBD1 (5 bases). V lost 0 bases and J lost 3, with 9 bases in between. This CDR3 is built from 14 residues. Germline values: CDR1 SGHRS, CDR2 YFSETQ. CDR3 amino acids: CASSLGAGDYGYTF. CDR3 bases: TGCGCCAGCAGCTTGGGGGCGGGGGACTATGGCTACACCTTC.

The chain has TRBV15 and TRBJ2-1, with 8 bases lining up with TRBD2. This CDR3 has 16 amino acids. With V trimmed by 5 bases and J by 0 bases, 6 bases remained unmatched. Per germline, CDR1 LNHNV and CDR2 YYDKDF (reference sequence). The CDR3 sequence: CATSGDGGASYNEQFF. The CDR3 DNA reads TGTGCCACCAGCGGTGACGGGGGGGCCTCCTACAATGAGCAGTTCTTC.

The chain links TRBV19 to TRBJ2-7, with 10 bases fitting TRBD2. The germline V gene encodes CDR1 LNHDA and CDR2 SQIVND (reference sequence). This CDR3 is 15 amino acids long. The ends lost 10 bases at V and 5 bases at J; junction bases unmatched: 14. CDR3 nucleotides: TGTGCCACCCGAAGACTGGCTAGCGGGGGCGACGAGCAGTACTTC. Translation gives CATRRLASGGDEQYF.

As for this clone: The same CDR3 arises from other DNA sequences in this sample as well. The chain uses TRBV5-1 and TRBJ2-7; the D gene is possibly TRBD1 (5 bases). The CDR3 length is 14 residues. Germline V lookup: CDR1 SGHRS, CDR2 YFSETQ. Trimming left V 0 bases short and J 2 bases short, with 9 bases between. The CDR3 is CASSLGQGPYEQYF. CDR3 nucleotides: TGCGCCAGCAGCTTGGGTCAGGGTCCCTACGAGCAGTACTTC.

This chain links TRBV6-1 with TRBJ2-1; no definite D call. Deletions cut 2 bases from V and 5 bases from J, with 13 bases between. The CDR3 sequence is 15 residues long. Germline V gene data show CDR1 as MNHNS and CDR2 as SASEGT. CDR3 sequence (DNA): TGTGCCAGCAGTGAACAGCCGGGTGTGGACAATGAGCAGTTCTTC. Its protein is CASSEQPGVDNEQFF.

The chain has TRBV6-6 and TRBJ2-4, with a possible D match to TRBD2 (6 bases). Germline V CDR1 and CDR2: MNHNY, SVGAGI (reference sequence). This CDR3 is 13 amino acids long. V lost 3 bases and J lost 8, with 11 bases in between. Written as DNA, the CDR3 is TGTGCCAGCAGTTATGGGGGGATGGACATTCAGTACTTC. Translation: CASSYGGMDIQYF.

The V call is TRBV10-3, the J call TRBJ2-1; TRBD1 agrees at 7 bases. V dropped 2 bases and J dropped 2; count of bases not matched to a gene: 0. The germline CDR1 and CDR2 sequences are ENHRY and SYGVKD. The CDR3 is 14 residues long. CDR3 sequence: CAISEGQAYNEQFF. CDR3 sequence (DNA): TGTGCCATCAGTGAGGGACAGGCCTACAATGAGCAGTTCTTC.

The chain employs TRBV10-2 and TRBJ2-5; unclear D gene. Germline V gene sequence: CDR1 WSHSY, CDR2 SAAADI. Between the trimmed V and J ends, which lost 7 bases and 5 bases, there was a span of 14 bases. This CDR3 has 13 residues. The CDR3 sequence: CASTPGSLETQYF. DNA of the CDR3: TGCGCCAGCACCCCAGGCTCGTTGGAGACCCAGTACTTC.

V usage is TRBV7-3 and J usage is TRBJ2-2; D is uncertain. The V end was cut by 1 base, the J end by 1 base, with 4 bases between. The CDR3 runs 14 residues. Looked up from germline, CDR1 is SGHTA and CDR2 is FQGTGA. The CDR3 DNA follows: TGTGCCAGCAGCTTAAATCTGAACACCGGGGAGCTGTTTTTT. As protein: CASSLNLNTGELFF.

The CDR3 nucleotides are TGTGCCAGCAGTTTAGCGGGACTAGCCTATGAGCAGTTCTTC. Protein: CASSLAGLAYEQFF. This chain uses TRBV27 with TRBJ2-1, with 9 nucleotides matching TRBD2. CDR1 MNHEY and CDR2 SMNVEV come from the germline V gene (reference sequence). V trimming: 2 bases; J trimming: 8 bases; junction bases outside the gene matches: 4. CDR3 length: 14 residues.

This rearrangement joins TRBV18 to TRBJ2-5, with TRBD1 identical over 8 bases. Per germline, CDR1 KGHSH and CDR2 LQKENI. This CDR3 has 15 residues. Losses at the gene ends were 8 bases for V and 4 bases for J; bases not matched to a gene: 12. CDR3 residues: CASQLYPGTGETQYF. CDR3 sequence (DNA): TGTGCCAGCCAATTATACCCCGGGACAGGAGAGACCCAGTACTTC. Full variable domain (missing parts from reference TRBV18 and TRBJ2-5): NAGVMQNPRHLVRRRGQEARLRCSPMKGHSHVYWYRQLPEEGLKFMVYLQKENIIDESGMPKERFSAEFPKEGPSILRIQQVVRGDSAAYFCASQLYPGTGETQYFGPGTRLLVL.

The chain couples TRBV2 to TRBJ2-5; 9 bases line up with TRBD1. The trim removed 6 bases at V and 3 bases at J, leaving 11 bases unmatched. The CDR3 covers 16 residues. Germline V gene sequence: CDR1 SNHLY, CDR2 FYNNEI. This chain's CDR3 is CASSWTSRTGEETQYF. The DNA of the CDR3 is TGTGCCAGCAGCTGGACCTCTCGGACAGGGGAAGAGACCCAGTACTTC.

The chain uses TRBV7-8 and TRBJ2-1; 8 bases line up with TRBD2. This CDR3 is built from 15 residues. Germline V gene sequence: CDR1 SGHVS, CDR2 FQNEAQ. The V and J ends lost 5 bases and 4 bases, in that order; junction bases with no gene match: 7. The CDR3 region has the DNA TGTGCCAGCAGCCCTTCGGGGGGGATGTACAATGAGCAGTTCTTC. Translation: CASSPSGGMYNEQFF.

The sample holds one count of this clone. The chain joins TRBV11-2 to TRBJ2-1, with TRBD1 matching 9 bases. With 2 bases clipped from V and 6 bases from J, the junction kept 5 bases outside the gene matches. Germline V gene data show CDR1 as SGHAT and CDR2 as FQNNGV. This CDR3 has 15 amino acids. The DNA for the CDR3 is TGTGCCAGCAGCTTATTGGGGACAGGGCGCAATGAGCAGTTCTTC. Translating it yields CASSLLGTGRNEQFF. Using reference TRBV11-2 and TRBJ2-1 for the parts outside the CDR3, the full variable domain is EAGVAQSPRYKIIEKRQSVAFWCNPISGHATLYWYQQILGQGPKLLIQFQNNGVVDDSQLPKDRFSAERLKGVDSTLKIQPAKLEDSAVYLCASSLLGTGRNEQFFGPGTRLTVL.

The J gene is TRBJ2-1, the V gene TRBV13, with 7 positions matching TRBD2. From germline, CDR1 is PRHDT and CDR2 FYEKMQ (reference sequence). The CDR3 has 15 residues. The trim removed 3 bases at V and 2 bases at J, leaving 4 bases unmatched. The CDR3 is CASSFGRATYNEQFF. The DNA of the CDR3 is TGTGCCAGCAGCTTTGGGAGGGCCACCTACAATGAGCAGTTCTTC.

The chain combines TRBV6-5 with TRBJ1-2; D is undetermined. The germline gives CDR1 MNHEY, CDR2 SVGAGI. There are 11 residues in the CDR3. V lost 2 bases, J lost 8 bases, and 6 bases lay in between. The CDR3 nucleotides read TGTGCCAGCAGTTACGGCGGAGGCTACACCTTC. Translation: CASSYGGGYTF.

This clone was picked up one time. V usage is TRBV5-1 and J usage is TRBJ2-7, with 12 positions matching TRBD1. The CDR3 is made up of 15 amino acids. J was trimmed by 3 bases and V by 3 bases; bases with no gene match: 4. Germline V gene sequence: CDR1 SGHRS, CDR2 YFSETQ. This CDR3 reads CASSSGQGAYYEQYF. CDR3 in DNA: TGCGCCAGCAGCTCGGGACAGGGGGCTTACTACGAGCAGTACTTC.

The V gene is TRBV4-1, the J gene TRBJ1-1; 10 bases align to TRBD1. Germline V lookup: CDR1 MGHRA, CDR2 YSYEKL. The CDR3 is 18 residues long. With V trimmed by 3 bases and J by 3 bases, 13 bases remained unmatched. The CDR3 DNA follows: TGCGCCAGCAGCCAGGAGGATAGGACAGGGGGATATTACACTGAAGCTTTCTTT. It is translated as CASSQEDRTGGYYTEAFF.

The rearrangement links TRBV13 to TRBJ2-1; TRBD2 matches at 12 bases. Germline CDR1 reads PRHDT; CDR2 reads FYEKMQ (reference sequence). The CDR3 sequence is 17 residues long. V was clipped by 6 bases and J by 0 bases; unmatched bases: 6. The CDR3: CASRGLAGRSSYNEQFF. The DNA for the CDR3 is TGTGCCAGCAGAGGACTAGCGGGGCGAAGCTCCTACAATGAGCAGTTCTTC.

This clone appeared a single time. The CDR3 DNA reads TGTGCCTGGAGTACAAAGGGGAGCAATCAGCCCCAGCATTTT. It codes for CAWSTKGSNQPQHF. The chain couples TRBV30 to TRBJ1-5; possibly TRBD1 for D (5 bases). Germline V lookup: CDR1 GTSNPN, CDR2 SVGIG (reference sequence). Trimming shortened V by 2 bases and J by 1 base, and 9 bases separated the two germline ends. This CDR3 has 14 amino acids.

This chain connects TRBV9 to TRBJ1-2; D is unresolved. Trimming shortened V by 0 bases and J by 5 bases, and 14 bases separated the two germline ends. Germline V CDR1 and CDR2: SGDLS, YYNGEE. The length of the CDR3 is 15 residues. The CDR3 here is CASSVGPDLSYGYTF. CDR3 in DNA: TGTGCCAGCAGCGTAGGCCCAGATTTAAGTTATGGCTACACCTTC.

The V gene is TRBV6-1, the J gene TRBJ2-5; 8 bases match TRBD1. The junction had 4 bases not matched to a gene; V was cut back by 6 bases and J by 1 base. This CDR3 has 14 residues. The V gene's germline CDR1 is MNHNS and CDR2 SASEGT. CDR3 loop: CASSRDRIQETQYF. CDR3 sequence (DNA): TGTGCCAGCAGCCGGGACAGGATCCAAGAGACCCAGTACTTC.